The rows below give T cell receptor beta chains drawn from one sample of a study of T cell repertoires in cytomegalovirus infection. TCRdb re-called the reads through MiXCR, storing one row per CDR3 protein. The sample consists of about 740,000 distinct CDR3 sequences, approximately 40% of them appearing once. The sequencing input was PBMCs. The receptors come from a human donor in good health (CMV status not recorded). Some clones in this sample may be carry-over from other donors' samples. The CDR3 runs from the conserved cysteine through the conserved F or W. A D gene is named only where the DNA matches it firmly. The size entry is marked missing in some rows and otherwise reads once, few, many or a size class.

clone size	D gene	V gene	J gene	CDR3 DNA	CDR3 protein
-	-	TRBV7-8	TRBJ2-1	TGTGCCAGCAGCTTAGAGGAGGGGGGTTGGGAGCAGTTCTTC	CASSLEEGGWEQFF
-	TRBD2	TRBV2	TRBJ2-3	TGTGCCAGCAGTGAAGGTCCGGGACTAGCGGCAGATACGCAGTATTTT	CASSEGPGLAADTQYF
-	TRBD2	TRBV11-3	TRBJ2-1	TGTGCCAGCAGCTCCCCTGCGGGAGGGCCGGCTGAGCAGTTCTTC	CASSSPAGGPAEQFF
few	-	TRBV11-2	TRBJ1-1	TGTGCCAGCAGCTCGTCAGGGACTATGAACACTGAAGCTTTCTTT	CASSSSGTMNTEAFF
-	TRBD1	TRBV2	TRBJ1-1	TGTGCCGGCCGGGGACAGTCGAACACTGAAGCTTTCTTT	CAGRGQSNTEAFF
-	TRBD2	TRBV28	TRBJ2-7	TGTGCCAGCAGTGGGGTAGCGGGGAGCTCCTACGAGCAGTACTTC	CASSGVAGSSYEQYF
few	TRBD1	TRBV5-6	TRBJ1-1	TGTGCCAGCAGCTTATTGACAGGGATCACTGAAGCTTTCTTT	CASSLLTGITEAFF
few	-	TRBV6-6	TRBJ1-5	TGTGCCAGCAGTTACTCGGACAGAACTAATCAGCCCCAGCATTTT	CASSYSDRTNQPQHF
many	-	TRBV7-2	TRBJ1-5	TGTGCCAGCAGCTTATCCGCCCTAAACTATCAGCCCCAGCATTTT	CASSLSALNYQPQHF
few	-	TRBV5-1	TRBJ2-3	TGCGCCAGCAGCTTGAGAGTATCTAGCACAGATACGCAGTATTTT	CASSLRVSSTDTQYF
few	TRBD1	TRBV24-1	TRBJ2-2	TGTGCCACCAGGGACAGGGGAACCGGGGAGCTGTTTTTT	CATRDRGTGELFF
few	TRBD1	TRBV7-9	TRBJ2-7	TGTGCCAGCAGCGACAGGGGCAGAGGGTTTTACGAGCAGTACTTC	CASSDRGRGFYEQYF
-	TRBD1	TRBV28	TRBJ2-7	TGTGCCAGCAAACCGGGACAGATCTACGAGCAGTACTTC	CASKPGQIYEQYF
-	TRBD1	TRBV20-1	TRBJ1-2	TGCAGTGCCATCATCACAGGGGCGGCATCGACTAACTATGGCTACACCTTC	CSAIITGAASTNYGYTF
-	-	TRBV12-3/TRBV12-4	TRBJ1-6	TGTGCCAGCAATCGCAGGGCGGGTTCACCCCTCCACTTT	CASNRRAGSPLHF
-	-	TRBV5-6	TRBJ1-6	TGTGCCAGCAGCGGACTTACAGGGATTGATTCACCCCTCCACTTT	CASSGLTGIDSPLHF
many	-	TRBV28	TRBJ2-5	TGTGCCAGCAGACACAGGTTGTTGGGGCAAGAGACCCAGTACTTC	CASRHRLLGQETQYF
many	TRBD2	TRBV12-3/TRBV12-4	TRBJ2-7	TGTGCCAGCAGTTTAAGCGGGAATCCCTACGAGCAGTACTTC	CASSLSGNPYEQYF
-	TRBD1	TRBV29-1	TRBJ1-1	TGCAGCGCATCCAGGGGGCGGGGGAACACTGAAGCTTTCTTT	CSASRGRGNTEAFF
-	-	TRBV19	TRBJ2-7	TGTGCCAGTAGTATCGCGGCGGGCTCCTCCTACGAGCAGTACTTC	CASSIAAGSSYEQYF
-	-	TRBV20-1	TRBJ1-6	TGCAGTGCTAGCCTTAAAGGACAGTCCCCAAATTCACCCCTCCACTTT	CSASLKGQSPNSPLHF
few	-	TRBV5-8	TRBJ2-6	TGTGCCAGCAGCTTGGCCAGCATTAACAGGGCCAACGTCCTGACTTTC	CASSLASINRANVLTF
-	-	TRBV12-3/TRBV12-4	TRBJ1-5	TGTGCCAGCAGTGAGACAGTAAATCAGCCCCAGCATTTT	CASSETVNQPQHF
-	-	TRBV6-2/TRBV6-3	TRBJ2-1	TGTGCCAGCAGAAGGGGGGGCAGGGAGAATGAGCAGTTCTTC	CASRRGGRENEQFF
-	-	TRBV7-3	TRBJ2-3	TGTTCCAGCAGCAAGGGGGGCCCAAGCACAGATACGCAGTATTTT	CSSSKGGPSTDTQYF
-	-	TRBV5-4	TRBJ1-6	TGTGCCAGCATTTCGGAGACCGAGGCTAATTCACCCATCCACTTT	CASISETEANSPIHF
-	-	TRBV6-1	TRBJ1-1	TGTGCCAGCGGCTACACTGAAGCTTTCTTT	CASGYTEAFF
-	-	TRBV28	TRBJ2-3	TGTGCCAGCAGTTTATCAACTAGCCCCACAGATACGCAGTATTTT	CASSLSTSPTDTQYF
-	TRBD1	TRBV2	TRBJ1-5	TGTGCCAGCAGTCTTAGGACAGGGGAGCAGCCCCAGCATTTT	CASSLRTGEQPQHF
many	-	TRBV7-2	TRBJ1-5	TGTGCCAGCAGCCCCCAATGGGGTGGCAATCAGCCCCAGCATTTT	CASSPQWGGNQPQHF
-	TRBD1	TRBV7-3	TRBJ2-1	TGTGCCAGCAGCCAAAACAGGGGCTACAATGAGCAGTTCTTC	CASSQNRGYNEQFF
few	-	TRBV6-1	TRBJ1-2	TGTGCCAGCGACGATCTAGGCAGGGAGAAGATTGGCTACACCTTC	CASDDLGREKIGYTF
-	TRBD1	TRBV3-1	TRBJ2-2	TGTGCCAGCAGACCAGACAGGGGAGACACCGGGGAGCTGTTTTTT	CASRPDRGDTGELFF
-	TRBD2	TRBV7-9	TRBJ2-1	TGTGCCAGCAGCTTTTGGAGCGGGACTTACAATGAGCAGTTCTTC	CASSFWSGTYNEQFF
-	TRBD1	TRBV2	TRBJ2-5	TGTGCCAGCAGCTGGGACAGGGGGCGTGAGGAGACCCAGTACTTC	CASSWDRGREETQYF
once	-	TRBV5-5	TRBJ1-1	TGTGCCAGCAGCCCGGGGGTGGGCAGCAAACGTAACACTGAAGCTTTCTTT	CASSPGVGSKRNTEAFF
few	-	TRBV28	TRBJ1-1	TGTGCCAGCATGAAGGGGTTAACTGAAGCTTTCTTT	CASMKGLTEAFF
-	-	TRBV5-1	TRBJ2-3	TGCGCCAGCAGCCCGGAAGTACCAGGCACAGATACGCAGTATTTT	CASSPEVPGTDTQYF
many	TRBD1	TRBV28	TRBJ1-5	TGTGCCAGCAGCTCCGACAGGGGGGGACAGCCCCAGCATTTT	CASSSDRGGQPQHF
-	-	TRBV12-3/TRBV12-4	TRBJ1-2	TGTGCCAGCTACCCGACAGGACCCCACTATGGCTACACCTTC	CASYPTGPHYGYTF
few	-	TRBV5-6	TRBJ2-1	TGTGCCAGCAGCTTGGGACCCCGGGATTCCTACAATGAGCAGTTCTTC	CASSLGPRDSYNEQFF
few	TRBD1	TRBV7-9	TRBJ2-7	TGTGCCAGCAGCTTAACACAGGGGGACGAGCAGTACTTC	CASSLTQGDEQYF
-	TRBD2	TRBV11-3	TRBJ2-1	TGTGCCAGCAGCTTAAAACTAGCGGGCGGTGAGCAGTTCTTC	CASSLKLAGGEQFF
few	-	TRBV7-9	TRBJ1-4	TGTGCCAGCAGCTTAGGGTTTGAGGCGAATGAAAAACTGTTTTTT	CASSLGFEANEKLFF
few	-	TRBV6-5	TRBJ2-5	TGTGCCAGCAGTAGAGCTCCAGGGGAGACCCAGTACTTC	CASSRAPGETQYF
many	-	TRBV28	TRBJ1-1	TGTGCCAGCAGACCTCCGGGACGGGGATTGGGTACTGAAGCTTTCTTT	CASRPPGRGLGTEAFF
-	TRBD1	TRBV6-1	TRBJ1-5	TGTGCCAGCAGTTCTACAGGGGTGGGTAATCAGCCCCAGCATTTT	CASSSTGVGNQPQHF
-	TRBD1	TRBV11-2	TRBJ1-1	TGTGCCAGCCAGGGACAGGGGGCGAGCACTGAAGCTTTCTTT	CASQGQGASTEAFF
-	-	TRBV5-3	TRBJ2-2	TGTGCCAGCAGCTTGCCTCGGGAAGCCGGCACCGGGGAGCTGTTTTTT	CASSLPREAGTGELFF
-	-	TRBV29-1	TRBJ2-7	TGCAGTCCCCCGGGACACCTCTCCTACGAGCAGTACTTC	CSPPGHLSYEQYF
-	TRBD1	TRBV19	TRBJ1-1	TGTGCCAGTAGTTTCGGGACAGGTTGGGGTACTGAAGCTTTCTTT	CASSFGTGWGTEAFF
few	-	TRBV20-1	TRBJ1-1	TGCAGTGCTGTAGGGAACACTGAAGCTTTCTTT	CSAVGNTEAFF
-	TRBD1	TRBV12-3/TRBV12-4	TRBJ1-3	TGTGCCAGCAGCAAACTAGGGGGCCAGTCGGACACCATATATTTT	CASSKLGGQSDTIYF
-	TRBD1	TRBV29-1	TRBJ2-1	TGCAGCGTTGCGAGGGGACAGGAATCCTACAATGAGCAGTTCTTC	CSVARGQESYNEQFF
many	-	TRBV7-2	TRBJ2-7	TGTGCCAGCAGCTCAGTGGGGGCCGTTCTCGAGCAGTACTTC	CASSSVGAVLEQYF
few	-	TRBV27	TRBJ1-4	TGTGCCAGCAGTAGTGGGGTCGCGGGGAGTGCGACTAATGAAAAACTGTTTTTT	CASSSGVAGSATNEKLFF
-	-	TRBV6-5	TRBJ1-1	TGTGCCAGCAGTTATATCCGGGAGAGGAACACTGAAGCTTTCTTT	CASSYIRERNTEAFF
many	-	TRBV7-2	TRBJ1-2	TGTGCCAGCAGCCCGCACCGCGGCAGGGGCTATGGCTACACCTTC	CASSPHRGRGYGYTF
-	-	TRBV6-2/TRBV6-3	TRBJ2-7	TGTGCCAGCGGGACCAGCGGACCCCTTACGATCGAGCAGTACTTC	CASGTSGPLTIEQYF